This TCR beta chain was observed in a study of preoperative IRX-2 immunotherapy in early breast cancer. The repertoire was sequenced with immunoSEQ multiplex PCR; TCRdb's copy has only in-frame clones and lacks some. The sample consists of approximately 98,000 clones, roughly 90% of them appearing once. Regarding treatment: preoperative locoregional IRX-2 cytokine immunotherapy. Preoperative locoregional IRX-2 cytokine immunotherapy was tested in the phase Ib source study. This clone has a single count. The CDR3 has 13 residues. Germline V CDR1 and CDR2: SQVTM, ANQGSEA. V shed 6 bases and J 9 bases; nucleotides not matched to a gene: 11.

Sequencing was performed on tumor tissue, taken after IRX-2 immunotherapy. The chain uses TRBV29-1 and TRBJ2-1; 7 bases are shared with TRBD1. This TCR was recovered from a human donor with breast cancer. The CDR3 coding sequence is TGCAGCGTGGGCCAGGGGGTGGGTCTTGAGCAGTTCTTC. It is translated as CSVGQGVGLEQFF.